This entry is about one T cell receptor beta chain. This entry belongs to a study of blood T cell repertoires in COVID-19. Study-level background: Samples taken during acute and convalescent COVID-19 were collected in the United States, Italy and Spain.

TCRdb's table, derived via immunoSEQ multiplex PCR, lists solely in-frame clones and lacks some. The sample has about 210,000 clones; 80% to 90% are singletons. The CDR3 totals 20 residues. This TCR was recovered from a man aged 45-60 years with active or convalescent COVID-19. The sequencing sample was made of peripheral blood. The chain has TRBV21-1 and TRBJ2-7; the table's D call of TRBD2 was not tested on the DNA. TRBV21-1 is termed a pseudogene. CDR3 region: CASSKIGVGPSAGLNYEQYF. The CDR3 region has the DNA TGTGCCAGCAGCAAGATAGGGGTAGGACCATCTGCGGGACTAAATTACGAGCAGTACTTC.